Listed below are T cell receptor beta chains from one sample, sequenced in a study of blood T cells in healthy people across ages. From the 5' RACE reads, TCRdb called clonotypes with MiXCR, one entry per CDR3 protein. The sample carries under 1 million distinct CDR3 sequences, around 45% recorded once. Specimen: blood. These receptors were obtained from a man aged 55 to 69 in good health. CDR3s include the opening cysteine and the closing phenylalanine or tryptophan. Fields, in order: CDR3 protein, CDR3 DNA, V gene, CDR3 length, clone size, J gene, D gene. D genes are given only for firm matches. Size tells how often a clone was seen (once, few, many) or the class of an expanded clone, and some rows leave it out.

CASSLGGGGTQYF	TGTGCCAGCAGCTTAGGGGGAGGCGGGACCCAGTACTTC	TRBV11-2	13	.	TRBJ2-5	.
CASSEALGRRGTEAFF	TGTGCCAGCAGTGAAGCTCTGGGGCGAAGGGGGACTGAAGCTTTCTTT	TRBV2	16	.	TRBJ1-1	.
CASTRQGGGEAFF	TGTGCCAGCACCCGACAGGGGGGCGGTGAAGCTTTCTTT	TRBV6-2/TRBV6-3	13	few	TRBJ1-1	TRBD1
CATRARPGQDTEAFF	TGTGCCACAAGGGCCCGTCCGGGACAGGACACTGAAGCTTTCTTT	TRBV7-2	15	.	TRBJ1-1	TRBD1
CASSTEGVHGGYEQYF	TGTGCCAGCAGCACCGAGGGGGTTCACGGGGGCTACGAGCAGTACTTC	TRBV7-9	16	few	TRBJ2-7	.
CASSLGTYGYEQYF	TGTGCCAGCAGCTTAGGGACATACGGGTACGAGCAGTACTTC	TRBV7-2	14	few	TRBJ2-7	.
CASSYSMGAGATDTQYF	TGTGCCAGCAGTTACTCGATGGGTGCAGGCGCCACAGATACGCAGTATTTT	TRBV6-2/TRBV6-3	17	.	TRBJ2-3	.
CSAPILERGGYNEQFF	TGCAGTGCGCCCATTCTAGAGCGGGGGGGATATAATGAGCAGTTCTTC	TRBV20-1	16	many	TRBJ2-1	TRBD2
CASSFTGFNTNTQYF	TGTGCCAGCAGCTTTACAGGGTTCAACACAAATACGCAGTATTTT	TRBV7-2	15	.	TRBJ2-3	.
CASSLDQGVYGYTF	TGCGCCAGCAGCCTGGACCAGGGCGTCTACGGCTACACCTTC	TRBV5-1	14	once	TRBJ1-2	.
CASLAGGTTQYF	TGTGCCAGTTTAGCGGGGGGTACGACGCAGTATTTT	TRBV12-3/TRBV12-4	12	.	TRBJ2-3	TRBD2
CASSFIAGNFDEQFF	TGCGCCAGCAGCTTCATAGCGGGGAATTTCGATGAGCAGTTCTTC	TRBV5-1	15	.	TRBJ2-1	TRBD2
CASSCERGSSYEQYF	TGTGCCAGCAGCTGCGAGCGGGGGAGCTCCTACGAGCAGTACTTC	TRBV11-2	15	once	TRBJ2-7	TRBD2
CASSDLGGHPFRNQPQHF	TGTGCCAGCAGTGATTTGGGGGGCCATCCCTTTAGGAATCAGCCCCAGCATTTT	TRBV2	18	.	TRBJ1-5	.
CASSLLWDQPQHF	TGTGCCAGCAGCTTACTATGGGATCAGCCCCAGCATTTT	TRBV7-2	13	.	TRBJ1-5	.
CASSLRAALSYEQYF	TGCGCCAGCAGCCTTCGAGCAGCCTTGTCCTACGAGCAGTACTTC	TRBV5-1	15	few	TRBJ2-7	.
CASITGGHVNEQFF	TGTGCCAGCATAACGGGGGGGCACGTAAATGAGCAGTTCTTC	TRBV6-1	14	.	TRBJ2-1	TRBD2
CASSPLRGQVVDSGANVLTF	TGTGCCAGCAGTCCGCTAAGGGGACAGGTCGTCGACTCTGGGGCCAACGTCCTGACTTTC	TRBV12-3/TRBV12-4	20	.	TRBJ2-6	TRBD1
CASRTDRLLGELFF	TGTGCCAGCAGGACGGACAGGTTGCTGGGGGAGCTGTTTTTT	TRBV28	14	few	TRBJ2-2	TRBD1
CASSQAFRSGTEAFF	TGTGCCAGCAGCCAAGCGTTTCGGAGTGGAACTGAAGCTTTCTTT	TRBV14	15	.	TRBJ1-1	.
CASSPSFRTVGNNSPLHF	TGTGCCAGCAGTCCCTCATTCCGGACAGTGGGAAATAATTCACCCCTCCACTTT	TRBV12-3/TRBV12-4	18	.	TRBJ1-6	.
CASSSRLAGGENTQYF	TGTGCCAGCAGTTCCCGGCTAGCGGGGGGGGAAAATACGCAGTATTTT	TRBV27	16	few	TRBJ2-3	TRBD2
CASSRGFSTDTQYF	TGTGCCAGCAGCAGGGGTTTTAGCACAGATACGCAGTATTTT	TRBV7-2	14	.	TRBJ2-3	.
CASSQSPDRGEQFF	TGCGCCAGCAGCCAGTCCCCGGACAGGGGTGAGCAGTTCTTC	TRBV4-3	14	.	TRBJ2-1	TRBD1
CASRPTGYEQYF	TGTGCCAGCAGACCCACAGGGTACGAGCAGTACTTC	TRBV6-1	12	.	TRBJ2-7	.
CSANKPLWPEAFF	TGCAGTGCTAATAAACCTCTCTGGCCTGAAGCTTTCTTT	TRBV20-1	13	.	TRBJ1-1	.
CASSPPGDSPYEQYF	TGTGCCAGCAGTCCCCCAGGGGACAGCCCCTACGAGCAGTACTTC	TRBV6-6	15	.	TRBJ2-7	TRBD1
CSALLNLGSYEQYF	TGCAGTGCTCTTCTAAATTTAGGGTCCTACGAGCAGTACTTC	TRBV20-1	14	.	TRBJ2-7	.
CASSGQGQGAPNEQYF	TGTGCCAGCAGCGGCCAGGGACAGGGGGCGCCCAATGAGCAGTACTTC	TRBV9	16	.	TRBJ2-5	TRBD1
CSARDYGQDPYEQYF	TGCAGTGCTAGAGACTACGGACAGGACCCCTACGAGCAGTACTTC	TRBV20-1	15	.	TRBJ2-7	TRBD1
CASSLGATGLEQYF	TGTGCCAGCAGCTTAGGGGCGACAGGGCTCGAGCAGTACTTC	TRBV7-9	14	.	TRBJ2-7	TRBD1
CASSLRETSGANVLTF	TGTGCCAGCTCCCTCAGGGAAACATCTGGGGCCAACGTCCTGACTTTC	TRBV27	16	few	TRBJ2-6	.
CASSLGGLASDEQFF	TGCGCCAGCAGCTTGGGGGGACTAGCATCGGATGAGCAGTTCTTC	TRBV5-1	15	few	TRBJ2-1	TRBD2
CASMLASGELFF	TGTGCCAGCATGCTAGCGTCCGGGGAGCTGTTTTTT	TRBV5-5	12	.	TRBJ2-2	.
CASSQAGGHNEQFF	TGTGCCAGCAGCCAAGCGGGGGGCCACAATGAGCAGTTCTTC	TRBV7-9	14	few	TRBJ2-1	TRBD2
CASSYSGTGSSYEQYF	TGTGCCAGCAGTTACTCGGGGACAGGCAGCTCCTACGAGCAGTACTTC	TRBV6-2/TRBV6-3	16	.	TRBJ2-7	TRBD1
CASSQDKGREWEKLFF	TGTGCCAGCAGCCAAGATAAAGGCCGGGAATGGGAAAAACTGTTTTTT	TRBV14	16	.	TRBJ1-4	.
CASSQGDRVSSGANVLTF	TGTGCCAGCAGCCAAGGGGACAGGGTTTCCTCTGGGGCCAACGTCCTGACTTTC	TRBV7-9	18	.	TRBJ2-6	TRBD1
CASSLARHIQYF	TGTGCCAGCAGCTTAGCAAGGCACATTCAGTACTTC	TRBV7-2	12	few	TRBJ2-4	.
CASSQTARDTEAFF	TGTGCCAGCAGTCAGACCGCTCGGGACACTGAAGCTTTCTTT	TRBV5-5	14	.	TRBJ1-1	.
CASSLYPGALFEQYF	TGTGCCAGCAGTTTATATCCAGGGGCTCTCTTCGAGCAGTACTTC	TRBV27	15	.	TRBJ2-7	.
CASSLAAEWNEQFF	TGCGCCAGCAGCTTGGCCGCTGAGTGGAATGAGCAGTTCTTC	TRBV5-1	14	.	TRBJ2-1	.
CASSLFRTGGFMGDNEQFF	TGTGCCAGCAGCTTATTCCGGACAGGGGGTTTCATGGGAGACAATGAGCAGTTCTTC	TRBV7-8	19	few	TRBJ2-1	TRBD1
CASSYGEKTEAFF	TGTGCCAGCAGCTACGGAGAAAAGACTGAAGCTTTCTTT	TRBV5-8	13	.	TRBJ1-1	.
CASSEVDRGTYEQYF	TGTGCCAGCAGCGAGGTGGACAGGGGAACCTACGAGCAGTACTTC	TRBV7-9	15	few	TRBJ2-7	TRBD1
CASRRNTGNYGYTF	TGTGCCAGCAGACGCAACACAGGGAACTATGGCTACACCTTC	TRBV6-5	14	few	TRBJ1-2	.
CASSQDWGGERVTEAFF	TGCGCCAGCAGCCAAGATTGGGGCGGGGAACGGGTCACTGAAGCTTTCTTT	TRBV4-3	17	.	TRBJ1-1	.
CASSPPRAPDNEQLF	TGTGCCAGCAGCCCCCCCCGGGCCCCCGACAATGAGCAGCTCTTC	TRBV7-2	15	once	TRBJ2-1	.
CASSSPGSLSLNYGYTF	TGTGCCAGCAGCTCCCCGGGGAGTCTTTCCTTGAACTATGGCTACACCTTC	TRBV7-9	17	few	TRBJ1-2	.
CAISDWTSGTSTDTQYF	TGTGCCATCAGTGATTGGACTAGCGGTACTAGCACAGATACGCAGTATTTT	TRBV10-3	17	few	TRBJ2-3	TRBD2
CASRIATSGSYNEQFF	TGTGCCAGCAGAATAGCCACTTCGGGCTCCTACAATGAGCAGTTCTTC	TRBV7-2	16	few	TRBJ2-1	.
CASSERSVGYNEQFF	TGTGCCAGCAGTGAAAGATCCGTGGGGTACAATGAGCAGTTCTTC	TRBV6-1	15	.	TRBJ2-1	.
CASSRTAFVYGYTF	TGTGCCAGCAGCAGGACAGCATTCGTTTACGGCTACACCTTC	TRBV14	14	.	TRBJ1-2	.
CASSPASGGPDYEQYF	TGTGCCAGCAGCCCAGCTAGCGGGGGGCCCGACTACGAGCAGTACTTC	TRBV7-2	16	.	TRBJ2-7	TRBD2
CASSETNPEQYF	TGTGCCAGCAGTGAAACTAACCCTGAGCAGTACTTC	TRBV2	12	.	TRBJ2-7	.